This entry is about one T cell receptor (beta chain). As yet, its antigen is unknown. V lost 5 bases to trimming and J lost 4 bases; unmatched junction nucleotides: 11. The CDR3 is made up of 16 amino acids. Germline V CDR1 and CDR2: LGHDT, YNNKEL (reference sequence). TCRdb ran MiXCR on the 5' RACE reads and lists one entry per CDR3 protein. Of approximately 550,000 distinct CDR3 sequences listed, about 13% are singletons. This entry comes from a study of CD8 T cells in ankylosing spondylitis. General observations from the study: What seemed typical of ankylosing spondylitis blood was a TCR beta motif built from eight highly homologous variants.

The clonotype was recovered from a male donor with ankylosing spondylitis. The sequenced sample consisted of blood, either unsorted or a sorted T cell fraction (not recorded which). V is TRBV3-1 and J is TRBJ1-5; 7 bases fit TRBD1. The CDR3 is CASSSSHRGSNQPQHF. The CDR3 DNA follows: TGTGCCAGCAGCTCTTCTCACAGGGGTAGTAATCAGCCCCAGCATTTT.